Below, 6 T cell receptor beta chains from the same sample are listed, as sequenced in a study of T-cell reconstitution after alpha-beta-depleted transplantation in children. Researchers prepared the TCRbeta library using unique molecular identifiers, the study reports. TCRdb used MiXCR to reprocess the PCR reads, holding one entry per CDR3 protein. The sample has about 540,000 distinct CDR3 sequences, around 18% seen once. The input for sequencing was PBMCs from the stem cell graft donor, taken from the stem cell graft. The source is a human donor who donated a stem cell graft to a child with acute lymphoblastic leukemia.

The V gene is TRBV29-1, the J gene TRBJ1-1; 10 nucleotides match TRBD1. The CDR3 consists of 13 residues. Germline CDR1 and CDR2: SQVTM and ANQGSEA. V lost 6 bases, J lost 6 bases, and 7 bases stayed unmatched. CDR3 in amino acids: CSVGTGEGSEAFF. The CDR3 bases are TGCAGCGTAGGGACAGGGGAGGGATCTGAAGCTTTCTTT. Full variable domain (rest looked up from reference TRBV29-1 and TRBJ1-1): SAVISQKPSRDICQRGTSLTIQCQVDSQVTMMFWYRQQPGQSLTLIATANQGSEATYESGFVIDKFPISRPNLTFSTLTVSNMSPEDSSIYLCSVGTGEGSEAFFGQGTRLTVV.

At least ten counts were recorded for this clonotype. The gene calls are TRBV6-4 and TRBJ2-3; the D is unclear. The CDR3 extends over 13 amino acids. CDR1 and CDR2 (germline): MRHNA, SNTAGT. With 3 bases removed from V and 0 bases from J, the gap between germline ends came to 4 bases. The CDR3 nucleotides are TGTGCCAGCAGTGATGCCAGCACAGATACGCAGTATTTT. Protein: CASSDASTDTQYF.

This clonotype was counted between two and nine times. This chain joins TRBV5-1 and TRBJ2-7; TRBD2 matches 8 bases. The CDR3 spans 15 residues. Germline CDR1 and CDR2: SGHRS and YFSETQ. Losses at the gene ends were 0 bases for V and 0 bases for J; bases not matched to a gene: 2. The chain's CDR3 is CASSLAGGISYEQYF. CDR3 DNA sequence: TGCGCCAGCAGCTTGGCGGGAGGGATCTCCTACGAGCAGTACTTC.

The genes are TRBV20-1 and TRBJ2-7; D call uncertain. The germline gives CDR1 DFQATT, CDR2 SNEGSKA (reference sequence). This CDR3 spans 12 amino acids. Trimming cost V 3 bases and J 2 bases, with 8 bases left between them. This CDR3 is CSASWTPYEQYF. CDR3 bases: TGCAGTGCTAGCTGGACCCCCTACGAGCAGTACTTC.

The CDR3 spells CASSYSGTPDTQYF. CDR3 nucleotides: TGTGCCAGCAGTTACTCTGGGACACCAGATACGCAGTATTTT. The V call is TRBV6-5, the J call TRBJ2-3; D is perhaps TRBD1 (6 bases). V was trimmed by 0 bases and J by 4 bases, leaving 8 bases between them. Germline V gene sequence: CDR1 MNHEY, CDR2 SVGAGI. CDR3 length: 14 amino acids.

This chain joins TRBV29-1 and TRBJ2-6, with TRBD1 matching 7 bases. CDR3 length: 17 residues. The V gene's germline CDR1 is SQVTM and CDR2 ANQGSEA. Losses at the gene ends were 8 bases for V and 1 base for J; bases not matched to a gene: 14. The CDR3 reads CSILVTGPVSGANVLTF. The CDR3 coding sequence is TGCAGCATCCTCGTGACAGGGCCTGTTTCTGGGGCCAACGTCCTGACTTTC.